This T cell receptor beta chain was captured in a study of T cells in Graves' hyperthyroidism and ophthalmopathy. In making diagnoses, clinical symptoms, serum thyroxine and TRAb, thyroid ultrasound and orbital computed tomography were all used. The TCR beta CDR3 regions underwent amplification using RNA transcripts as the source. During a first-round RT-PCR of the TCR CDR3, the HTBI primer set was used. MiXCR, run by TCRdb on the multiplex PCR reads, gives a single entry per CDR3 protein. Of 400,000 or so distinct CDR3 sequences in the sample, more than 12% were seen once. This CDR3 region has 15 residues. V lost 3 bases, J lost 1 base, and 9 bases lay in between. Germline V gene sequence: CDR1 MGHDK, CDR2 SYGVNS.

This TCR derives from a woman in her twenties or thirties with Graves' ophthalmopathy. Sequenced material: blood. This chain joins TRBV25-1 and TRBJ2-2; D gene unclear. CDR3 sequence (DNA): TGTGCCAGCAGTGATATGGGGTGGAACACCGGGGAGCTGTTTTTT. This sequence encodes CASSDMGWNTGELFF.